This T cell receptor (beta chain) was obtained from a study of glioma-infiltrating T cells after dendritic cell vaccination. Isocitrate dehydrogenase mutation was absent in all glioblastoma patients. Assay used: immunoSEQ multiplex PCR; TCRdb lists only in-frame clones, some missing. Here the sample spans roughly 83,000 clones, about nine tenths being singletons. A few counts support this clone. Trimming cost V 2 bases and J 5 bases, with 8 bases left between them. This CDR3 is built from 12 residues. The germline V gene has CDR1 SGHDT and CDR2 YYEEEE. The chain joins TRBV5-6 to TRBJ2-7; D is unclear. The specimen comprised blood, sampled before dendritic cell vaccination. The sequence derives from a human donor with glioblastoma. DNA of the CDR3: TGTGCCAGCAGCTTAGGAGCCCACGAGCAGTACTTC. The encoded protein is CASSLGAHEQYF.